These 5 T cell receptor beta chains share one sample of origin, sequenced in a study of shared clonotypes between healthy human individuals. Assay: immunoSEQ multiplex PCR; the TCRdb copy retains only in-frame clones and omits some. The table shows 2,500,000 or so clones, with around nine tenths occurring only once. Sequenced material: naive CD4+ T cells sorted from blood. The subset is: CD45RA+ positively selected. These receptors came from a young man in good health.

The chain recombines TRBV18 with TRBJ2-1, with 8 bases matching TRBD2. The V gene's germline CDR1 is KGHSH and CDR2 LQKENI. The ends lost 0 bases at V and 4 bases at J; junction bases unmatched: 2. There are 15 residues in the CDR3. CDR3 nucleotides: TGTGCCAGCTCACCACCGGGACTAGGGTACAATGAGCAGTTCTTC. Translating gives CASSPPGLGYNEQFF. Full variable domain (missing parts from reference TRBV18 and TRBJ2-1): NAGVMQNPRHLVRRRGQEARLRCSPMKGHSHVYWYRQLPEEGLKFMVYLQKENIIDESGMPKERFSAEFPKEGPSILRIQQVVRGDSAAYFCASSPPGLGYNEQFFGPGTRLTVL.

The V and J genes are TRBV7-6 and TRBJ2-3; 7 bases are shared with TRBD2. The CDR3 spans 16 residues. The ends lost 1 base at V and 4 bases at J; junction bases unmatched: 8. CDR1 is SGHVS, CDR2 FNYEAQ, per germline. CDR3 sequence (DNA): TGTGCCAGCAGCTTAGTTTGGGAGGGCCTAGCAGATACGCAGTATTTT. This encodes CASSLVWEGLADTQYF.

V and J are TRBV15 and TRBJ1-1; 8 positions agree with TRBD1. V was clipped by 4 bases and J by 7 bases; unmatched bases: 5. Germline V gene data show CDR1 as LNHNV and CDR2 as YYDKDF (reference sequence). The CDR3 loop spans 13 amino acids. CDR3 residues: CATSTRTGSEAFF. The CDR3 DNA is TGTGCCACCAGCACAAGGACAGGGAGTGAAGCTTTCTTT.

The chain recombines TRBV19 with TRBJ2-1; D remains ambiguous. This CDR3 has 16 amino acids. Trimming stripped 5 bases from V and 0 bases from J, with 14 bases between. Germline CDR1 LNHDA, CDR2 SQIVND (reference sequence). In DNA, the CDR3 is TGTGCCAGTAGTGCCCTCGCAGAATACTCCTACAATGAGCAGTTCTTC. It encodes CASSALAEYSYNEQFF.

The V call is TRBV5-1, the J call TRBJ2-7; 9 positions agree with TRBD2. CDR3 size: 15 residues. CDR1 is SGHRS, CDR2 YFSETQ, per germline. V gave up 0 bases and J gave up 5 bases; unmatched junction bases: 6. The CDR3 sequence is CASSLGASGNDEQYF. The CDR3 nucleotides are TGCGCCAGCAGCTTGGGGGCTAGCGGGAACGACGAGCAGTACTTC.